This T cell receptor beta chain derives from a study of T cells in Graves' hyperthyroidism and ophthalmopathy. Whole-study results and caveats: Blood also carried most thyroid clonotypes expanded above 0.001.

Looked up from germline, CDR1 is MGHRA and CDR2 is YSYEKL. J was trimmed by 5 bases and V by 2 bases; bases with no gene match: 5. CDR3 length: 15 amino acids. Exclusions: uncontrolled infection, other autoimmune disease, pregnancy, lactation. Amplified TCR beta CDR3 regions derived from RNA transcripts. The HTBI primer set served for first-round RT-PCR of the TCR CDR3. TCRdb reprocessed the multiplex PCR reads with MiXCR, giving one entry per CDR3 protein. Of 360,000 or so distinct CDR3 sequences listed, approximately 14% are singletons. This clonotype was seen a handful of times. As yet, its antigen is unknown.

This chain links TRBV4-1 with TRBJ2-7; 11 nucleotides agree with TRBD1. The TCR sequence derives from a woman in her sixties with Graves' ophthalmopathy. Sequenced material: blood. Written as DNA, the CDR3 is TGCGCCAGCAGCCAACCGGACAGGGGGCGGGACGAGCAGTACTTC. It encodes CASSQPDRGRDEQYF.